The 26 T cell receptor beta chains below all came from one sample that was sequenced in a study of T-cell memory formation after mild COVID-19 (TCRdb year 2021). The library was generated by 5' RACE. TCRdb lists the instrument as Illumina NovaSeq 6000. TCRdb ran its own pipeline on the public reads, namely fastp trimming at Q25 and MiXCR clone calling, and kept in-frame beta chains. Rows are combined by CDR3 protein, so each entry shows the most common genes and DNA. Recorded for this sample are about 470,000 distinct CDR3 sequences; roughly 18% of them occurred a single time. The ten largest clones represent roughly 12% of the sample. The sequenced material came from PBMCs or a T cell subset sorted from them (not recorded which). The receptors stem from an adult woman who had mild COVID-19 (a few samples of this study predate the infection). The sample titles of this study are shuffled in the database, so cell type and time point are left out; the donor was told from shared clones.

This clonotype occurred a few times. The genes are TRBV24-1 and TRBJ2-5; TRBD1 matches at 8 bases. The CDR3 has 16 amino acids. The V gene end was trimmed by 2 bases and the J gene end by 7 bases; junction bases not matched to a gene: 11. Germline values: CDR1 KGHDR, CDR2 SFDVKD. CDR3 nucleotides: TGTGCCACCAGTGATTCAGACAGGGGTCCTCGTGGGACCCAGTACTTC. It is translated as CATSDSDRGPRGTQYF.

This clonotype came up a few times. As the CDR3 is not closed by the conserved phenylalanine or tryptophan, this likely results from a read error. The DNA is omitted, as the CDR3 cannot be located on it reliably, and the CDR3 follows TCRdb's listing. This rearrangement joins TRBV7-3 to TRBJ2-3; TRBD1 is taken as the D call from the table, unchecked against the DNA. In germline, CDR1 is SGHTA, CDR2 FQGTGA. The CDR3 length is 9 residues, termini included. CDR3 loop: CASSLTRRG.

This clonotype was counted between two and nine times. The chain employs TRBV4-2 and TRBJ2-4; TRBD1 matches 10 bases. V lost 2 bases, J lost 9 bases, and 7 bases stayed unmatched. This CDR3 has 15 amino acids. Germline values: CDR1 LGHNA, CDR2 YNFKEQ. The CDR3 loop reads CASSQQGGQGSIQYF. In DNA, the CDR3 is TGTGCCAGCAGCCAACAGGGGGGACAGGGGAGCATTCAGTACTTC.

This clonotype was observed many times. J is TRBJ2-7 and V is TRBV5-1; 7 nucleotides agree with TRBD1. In germline, CDR1 is SGHRS, CDR2 YFSETQ. Trimming took 0 bases from V and 3 from J; bases not matched to a gene: 3. CDR3 length equals 14 residues. The CDR3 nucleotides are TGCGCCAGCAGCTTGGCACAGGGGATCTACGAGCAGTACTTC. Amino acid sequence: CASSLAQGIYEQYF.

This sequence joins TRBV29-1 and TRBJ1-1, with TRBD1 identical over 8 bases. The CDR3 is 13 residues long. J was trimmed by 2 bases and V by 4 bases; bases with no gene match: 3. Looked up from germline, CDR1 is SQVTM and CDR2 is ANQGSEA. CDR3: CSVVTGVNTEAFF. In nucleotides, the CDR3 is TGCAGCGTTGTGACAGGGGTTAACACTGAAGCTTTCTTT.

This clonotype was detected a few times. The chain recombines TRBV5-1 with TRBJ1-1; TRBD1 aligns across 7 bases. Germline values: CDR1 SGHRS, CDR2 YFSETQ. V shed 1 base and J 2 bases; nucleotides not matched to a gene: 11. The CDR3 length is 17 residues. For the CDR3, the DNA is TGCGCCAGCAGCTTGTTGCCCCTGGGACAGATTAACACTGAAGCTTTCTTT. Translation gives CASSLLPLGQINTEAFF.

This clonotype was observed a few times. The rearrangement links TRBV3-1 to TRBJ2-1; 14 positions agree with TRBD2. In germline, CDR1 is LGHDT, CDR2 YNNKEL (reference sequence). The V and J ends lost 1 base and 9 bases, in that order; junction bases with no gene match: 2. CDR3 length: 15 residues. DNA for the CDR3: TGTGCCAGCAGCCAAGGACTAGCGGGAGGGCCTGAGCAGTTCTTC. Protein sequence: CASSQGLAGGPEQFF.

This clonotype has only a few counts. V is TRBV25-1 and J is TRBJ1-2; D gene ambiguous. The germline V gene encodes CDR1 MGHDK and CDR2 SYGVNS. This CDR3 is built from 11 residues. V lost 2 bases and J lost 8, with 6 bases in between. The CDR3 spells CASSEPLGYTF. CDR3 nucleotide sequence: TGTGCCAGCAGTGAACCCCTCGGCTACACCTTC.

This clonotype was seen only a few times. The gene calls are TRBV3-1 and TRBJ2-2, with 8 bases lining up with TRBD2. The V segment lost 2 bases and the J segment 8 bases; nucleotides outside the gene matches: 13. This CDR3 is built from 17 residues. Germline V gives CDR1 LGHDT, CDR2 YNNKEL (reference sequence). CDR3 in DNA: TGTGCCAGCAGCCAAATCAGGACTAGCCGGTTTAAAGGGGAGCTGTTTTTT. Translation gives CASSQIRTSRFKGELFF.

The chain has TRBV2 and TRBJ2-5; 8 nucleotides agree with TRBD1. CDR3 length: 16 amino acids. Germline CDR1 is SNHLY and CDR2 is FYNNEI. Trimming at V came to 6 bases and at J to 5 bases, leaving 14 bases not matched to a gene. The CDR3 DNA reads as TGTGCCAGCAGGAGGGAGGCAGGGGGCGTTTGGGAGACCCAGTACTTC. This codes for CASRREAGGVWETQYF.

This clonotype was picked up many times. V and J are TRBV4-1 and TRBJ2-7, with TRBD1 matching over 9 bases. The CDR3 is 17 residues long. J was trimmed by 2 bases and V by 1 base; bases with no gene match: 9. Germline values: CDR1 MGHRA, CDR2 YSYEKL. CDR3 nucleotide sequence: TGCGCCAGCAGCCAAGGGGGACAGGGAGAGCGGGCCTACGAGCAGTACTTC. This translates into CASSQGGQGERAYEQYF.

The genes are TRBV7-8 and TRBJ2-1; D gene uncertain. The CDR3 loop spans 14 amino acids. The V and J ends lost 6 bases and 4 bases respectively, with 13 bases between them. Per germline, CDR1 SGHVS and CDR2 FQNEAQ. The CDR3 sequence is CASSTIGPYNEQFF. The DNA of the CDR3 is TGTGCCAGCAGTACTATCGGGCCGTACAATGAGCAGTTCTTC.

This clonotype was counted only a few times. The gene calls are TRBV12-3 or TRBV12-4 and TRBJ2-1; D possibly corresponds to TRBD1 (6 bases). This CDR3 has 15 residues. V was clipped by 6 bases and J by 3 bases, with 15 bases between them. Here the CDR3 reads CASSKTRGFYNEQFF. The CDR3 DNA is TGTGCCAGCAGCAAAACCAGGGGATTCTACAATGAGCAGTTCTTC.

The gene calls are TRBV7-8 and TRBJ1-5; D gene uncertain. Trimming shortened V by 1 base and J by 0 bases, and 4 bases separated the two germline ends. The CDR3 totals 14 residues. Germline assignment: CDR1 SGHVS and CDR2 FQNEAQ. CDR3 coding DNA: TGTGCCAGCAGCTTAGAAAATAGCAATCAGCCCCAGCATTTT. It encodes CASSLENSNQPQHF.

This clonotype was seen a handful of times. V and J are TRBV29-1 and TRBJ1-1; D is ambiguous. V was cut by 7 bases and J by 4 bases, with 19 bases left in between. Germline assignment: CDR1 SQVTM and CDR2 ANQGSEA. This CDR3 contains 14 residues. The CDR3 coding sequence is TGCAGCGCCGCCACCTCGGCAGGAGGCACTGAAGCTTTCTTT. It specifies CSAATSAGGTEAFF.

The chain has TRBV3-1 and TRBJ2-7, with 7 nucleotides matching TRBD2. The germline CDR1 and CDR2 sequences are LGHDT and YNNKEL (reference sequence). Unmatched junction bases numbered 7, after V lost 2 bases and J lost 0 bases. The CDR3 length is 16 residues. CDR3 nucleotide sequence: TGTGCCAGCAGCCAACTTAGCGGGTCGAGCTCCTACGAGCAGTACTTC. Protein product: CASSQLSGSSSYEQYF.

V is TRBV7-2 and J is TRBJ2-5; the match to TRBD2 covers 10 bases. The CDR3 loop spans 16 amino acids. After removal of 3 bases from V and 5 bases from J, the junction contained 9 bases not matched to a gene. From germline, CDR1 is SGHTA and CDR2 FQGNSA. The DNA for the CDR3 is TGTGCCAGCAGCTTGGGATCTAGCGGGAGTAGGGAGACCCAGTACTTC. Translating gives CASSLGSSGSRETQYF.

This clonotype was detected many times. The chain employs TRBV12-3 or TRBV12-4 and TRBJ1-2; 10 nucleotides match TRBD1. The CDR3 sequence is 13 residues long. V lost 5 bases and J lost 4; bases outside the gene matches: 1. Written as DNA, the CDR3 is TGTGCCAGCAGTGGGACAGGGGCCTATGGCTACACCTTC. The encoded protein is CASSGTGAYGYTF.

The chain couples TRBV4-1 to TRBJ1-2; TRBD1 matches 7 bases. The germline V gene has CDR1 MGHRA and CDR2 YSYEKL. Trimming took 4 bases from V and 3 from J; bases not matched to a gene: 5. The CDR3 length is 14 residues. The CDR3 here is CASSPLTGHYGYTF. For the CDR3, the DNA is TGCGCCAGCAGCCCGCTGACAGGGCACTATGGCTACACCTTC.

This clonotype was observed a single time. The rearrangement uses TRBV18 and TRBJ1-2; D is unclear. The CDR3 sequence is 13 residues long. Trimming pared 6 bases from V and 5 bases from J, leaving 13 bases between. Per germline, CDR1 KGHSH and CDR2 LQKENI. The CDR3 protein is CASSLTARYGYTF. CDR3 DNA: TGTGCCAGCTCCCTCACGGCCCGATATGGCTACACCTTC.

The gene calls are TRBV18 and TRBJ1-1; D possibly corresponds to TRBD1 (6 bases). V gave up 1 base and J gave up 5 bases, with 17 bases separating them. The CDR3 runs to 16 residues. The germline V gene has CDR1 KGHSH and CDR2 LQKENI. DNA for the CDR3: TGTGCCAGCTCACCACAGTACAGGGTGGGTGATACTGAAGCTTTCTTT. This sequence encodes CASSPQYRVGDTEAFF.

This clonotype was detected only a few times. V and J are TRBV24-1 and TRBJ2-7, with D tentatively TRBD1 (5 bases). Trimming pared 3 bases from V and 0 bases from J, leaving 8 bases between. Germline loops: CDR1 KGHDR, CDR2 SFDVKD. The CDR3 is 14 residues long. The CDR3: CATSDQGSSYEQYF. The CDR3 nucleotides read TGTGCCACCAGTGATCAGGGAAGCTCCTACGAGCAGTACTTC.

This clonotype was counted between two and nine times. The chain uses TRBV5-1 and TRBJ2-7, with 9 bases identical to TRBD2. With 6 bases clipped from V and 4 bases from J, the junction kept 17 bases outside the gene matches. There are 17 residues in the CDR3. The germline V gene encodes CDR1 SGHRS and CDR2 YFSETQ. In DNA form, the CDR3 reads TGCGCCAGCATCGGGACGACACCCGGTAGCGGGGGATACGAGCAGTACTTC. Its protein product is CASIGTTPGSGGYEQYF. The full variable domain, its missing parts supplied by reference TRBV5-1 and TRBJ2-7, is KAGVTQTPRYLIKTRGQQVTLSCSPISGHRSVSWYQQTPGQGLQFLFEYFSETQRNKGNFPGRFSGRQFSNSRSEMNVSTLELGDSALYLCASIGTTPGSGGYEQYFGPGTRLTVT.

V usage is TRBV5-1 and J usage is TRBJ2-7; D ambiguous. This CDR3 region has 14 residues. CDR1 and CDR2 from the germline V gene are SGHRS and YFSETQ. V dropped 0 bases and J dropped 3 bases, with 10 bases sitting between them. The CDR3 sequence is CASSLEGRIYEQYF. The CDR3 bases are TGCGCCAGCAGCTTGGAGGGAAGGATCTACGAGCAGTACTTC.

The J gene is TRBJ2-1, the V gene TRBV5-1; perhaps TRBD1 as D (5 bases). The V gene lost 3 bases and the J gene lost 2 bases, with 15 bases spanning the gap. CDR1 is SGHRS, CDR2 YFSETQ, per germline. CDR3 length: 16 amino acids. The chain's CDR3 is CASSWAGLGAYNEQFF. CDR3 nucleotides: TGCGCCAGCAGCTGGGCAGGGTTGGGTGCCTACAATGAGCAGTTCTTC.

V gene TRBV12-3 or TRBV12-4 combines with J gene TRBJ2-1; TRBD2 matches 10 bases. The CDR3 loop spans 17 amino acids. After removal of 3 bases from V and 2 bases from J, the junction contained 7 bases not matched to a gene. The CDR3 DNA reads as TGTGCCAGCAGTTTGATACCTAGCGGGAGTACCTACAATGAGCAGTTCTTC. This gives the protein CASSLIPSGSTYNEQFF.